A selection of T cell receptor beta chains follows, all from one sample in a study of technical replicates of blood from several donors. The data were produced by immunoSEQ multiplex PCR, yet TCRdb's version contains in-frame clones alone and is incomplete. The repertoire holds 75,000 to 90,000 clones, 85% to 95% seen once, with about 0.36% in the top ten. Sequencing input: T cells isolated from PBMCs. Receptor source: a human donor in good health. The CDR3 runs from the conserved cysteine through the conserved F or W. D genes are given only for firm matches. Clone size is given for some rows only: seen once, a few or many times, or a class if the clone is expanded.

clone_size,d_call,v_call,j_call,cdr3_nt,cdr3_aa
.,TRBD1,TRBV28,TRBJ1-2,TGTGCCAGCAGCCTAATCGACAGGGAGGAGTATGGCTACACCTTC,CASSLIDREEYGYTF
few,TRBD2,TRBV5-1,TRBJ2-7,TGCGCCAGCAGCTGGACTAGCGGGAGTCTCTACGAGCAGTACTTC,CASSWTSGSLYEQYF
.,TRBD2,TRBV2,TRBJ2-2,TGTGCCAGCAGTGTGACTACGGGAGGGCATAACACCGGGGAGCTGTTTTTT,CASSVTTGGHNTGELFF
.,TRBD1,TRBV4-1,TRBJ1-2,TGCGCCAGCAGCCGGGGACAGGCTTCTCCTATCAACTATGGCTACACCTTC,CASSRGQASPINYGYTF
.,TRBD1,TRBV30,TRBJ2-1,TGTGCCTTTCAGGACAGGGTAAATGAGCAGTTCTTC,CAFQDRVNEQFF
.,.,TRBV14,TRBJ2-1,TGTGCCAGCAGGGGAGGCGCTGAGGGTGAGCAGTTCTTC,CASRGGAEGEQFF
.,.,TRBV30,TRBJ2-2,TGTGCCTGGAGTGTAGCCAGGGCCGGGGAGCTGTTTTTT,CAWSVARAGELFF
.,.,TRBV28,TRBJ2-1,TGTGCCAGCGTACGTCAGGGGTCCCTATACAATGAGCAGTTCTTC,CASVRQGSLYNEQFF
.,.,TRBV6-5,TRBJ1-1,TGTGCCAGCAGCCCTGGACTGAAGACTGAAGCTTTCTTT,CASSPGLKTEAFF
.,TRBD2,TRBV19,TRBJ2-1,TGTGCCAGTAGTATTATACGGAGTAGCGGGAGCTCCTACAATGAGCAGTTCTTC,CASSIIRSSGSSYNEQFF
.,.,TRBV7-9,TRBJ1-1,TGTGCCAGCAGCTTAGGGCAGTCGAACACTGAAGCTTTCTTT,CASSLGQSNTEAFF
.,.,TRBV19,TRBJ1-3,TGTGCCAGTATTCTGTCTGCTGGAAACACCATATATTTT,CASILSAGNTIYF
.,TRBD2,TRBV15,TRBJ2-2,TGTGCCACCAGCAGAGAGGGACTAGCGGGTCATACCGGGGAGCTGTTTTTT,CATSREGLAGHTGELFF
.,.,TRBV11-2,TRBJ2-7,TGTGCCAGCAGCTTAGGAGGTCTTTACGAGCAGTACTTC,CASSLGGLYEQYF
.,.,TRBV5-1,TRBJ2-5,TGCGCCAGCAGGCCGGACCAAGAGACCCAGTACTTC,CASRPDQETQYF
.,TRBD1,TRBV7-9,TRBJ2-5,TGTGCCAGCTTAGGGACAGCCACCTGGGAGACCCAGTACTTC,CASLGTATWETQYF
.,.,TRBV2,TRBJ2-6,TGTGCCAGCAGTGCCTGGCCCTCTGGGGCCAACGTCCTGACTTTC,CASSAWPSGANVLTF
.,TRBD2,TRBV7-2,TRBJ2-1,TGTGCCAGCAGCGACGGACTAGCGGGGCTCATATACAATGAGCAGTTCTTC,CASSDGLAGLIYNEQFF
once,.,TRBV29-1,TRBJ2-5,TGCAGCGTTGTACCCCACTCGGTGCAAGAGACCCAGTACTTC,CSVVPHSVQETQYF
.,.,TRBV7-8,TRBJ1-5,TGTGCCAGCAGCTCCCGACAGATTCAGCCCCAGCATTTT,CASSSRQIQPQHF
.,TRBD2,TRBV9,TRBJ2-7,TGTGCCAGCAGCGTCGGACTAGCGGGATCCGCCCATGGCGAGCAGTACTTC,CASSVGLAGSAHGEQYF
.,.,TRBV19,TRBJ1-3,TGTGCCAGTAATAAGGACAGCTCTGGAAACACCATATATTTT,CASNKDSSGNTIYF
.,TRBD1,TRBV5-5,TRBJ2-3,TGTGCCAGCAGCTCACCGACAGGGGCAGATACGCAGTATTTT,CASSSPTGADTQYF
.,.,TRBV10-3,TRBJ2-7,TGTGCCATCAGTGAGTCGATTGACATAACCTACGAGCAGTACTTC,CAISESIDITYEQYF
.,.,TRBV28,TRBJ1-3,TGTGCCAGCAGTTTACCGGGGATCTCTGGAAACACCATATATTTT,CASSLPGISGNTIYF
.,.,TRBV5-6,TRBJ1-1,TGTGCCAGCAGCACAGGCACGGAAGCTTTCTTT,CASSTGTEAFF
.,.,TRBV6-5,TRBJ1-1,TGTGCCAGCAGCCCACCCGCGGTGAACACTGAAGCTTTCTTT,CASSPPAVNTEAFF
.,.,TRBV15,TRBJ2-7,TGTGCCACCAGCAGTGGTGCTCGCGACGAGCAGTACTTC,CATSSGARDEQYF
.,TRBD1,TRBV7-3,TRBJ1-4,TGTGCCAGCAGCTTAGCCAGGGGGTCCGACGAAAAACTGTTTTTT,CASSLARGSDEKLFF
.,.,TRBV9,TRBJ2-1,TGTGCCAGCAGCCCCCAGGGGCAGGGCGTTTGGCAGTTCTTC,CASSPQGQGVWQFF
.,TRBD1,TRBV19,TRBJ2-7,TGTGCCAGTAGTAGGGACAGGGACGCCTACGAGCAGTACTTC,CASSRDRDAYEQYF
.,.,TRBV18,TRBJ2-5,TGTGCCAGCTCACCAGCAGGGGTAGAAGAGACCCAGTACTTC,CASSPAGVEETQYF
.,TRBD1,TRBV23-1,TRBJ2-7,TGCGCCAGCAGTCCGGGACAGCCATACGAGCAGTACTTC,CASSPGQPYEQYF
once,TRBD1,TRBV5-6,TRBJ1-2,TGTGCCAGCAGCTGGACAGGGGGCGCGGGCTATGGCTACACCTTC,CASSWTGGAGYGYTF
.,.,TRBV5-1,TRBJ2-5,TGCGCCAGCAGCTTTAACCGGGAGACCCAGTACTTC,CASSFNRETQYF
.,.,TRBV10-2,TRBJ2-7,TGCGCCAGCAGGCGGTCCTACGAGCAGTACTTC,CASRRSYEQYF
.,TRBD2,TRBV4-1,TRBJ2-3,TGCGCCAGCAGCAATACCCTAGCGGGACCGAGCACAGATACGCAGTATTTT,CASSNTLAGPSTDTQYF
.,.,TRBV4-2,TRBJ1-1,TGTGCCAGCAGCCATGTGGAACCAGGGTTCAATATGAACACTGAAGCTTTCTTT,CASSHVEPGFNMNTEAFF
.,.,TRBV30,TRBJ2-1,TGTGCCTGGACCGGGACTTGGAAAGGGCAGTTCTTC,CAWTGTWKGQFF
.,TRBD1,TRBV27,TRBJ1-2,TGTGCCAGCAGAGGACAGGGCTTCTATGGCTACACCTTC,CASRGQGFYGYTF
.,TRBD2,TRBV29-1,TRBJ2-1,TGCAGCGTTGGAGGACTAGCCTTCGATGAGCAGTTCTTC,CSVGGLAFDEQFF
.,TRBD1,TRBV27,TRBJ1-1,TGTGCCAGCGGCGACAGGGCCGGTCCTGAAGCTTTCTTT,CASGDRAGPEAFF
once,.,TRBV15,TRBJ2-1,TGTGCCACCAGCAGTGTCGCCGGGTACAATGAGCAGTTCTTC,CATSSVAGYNEQFF
.,TRBD2,TRBV7-2,TRBJ2-3,TGTGCCAGCAGCCGCGGGACTAGCGGATACACAGATACGCAGTATTTT,CASSRGTSGYTDTQYF
.,TRBD2,TRBV5-1,TRBJ2-5,TGCGCCAGCATGACTAGCGGGAGGTCCCAAGAGACCCAGTACTTC,CASMTSGRSQETQYF